Below are 5 T cell receptor beta chains sequenced from a single sample in a study of blood T cell repertoires in COVID-19. Some clones are missing from TCRdb's copy, which holds only in-frame ones; the method was immunoSEQ multiplex PCR. The sample holds about 72,000 clones, 75% to 90% seen once. Sequenced: peripheral blood. The receptors shown here come from a woman of 80 years or more with active or convalescent COVID-19.

The rearrangement links TRBV6-5 to TRBJ1-3; D unresolved. Germline CDR1 reads MNHEY; CDR2 reads SVGAGI. V was clipped by 4 bases and J by 0 bases, with 7 bases between them. There are 14 residues in the CDR3. This CDR3 reads CASSSGISGNTIYF. The CDR3 DNA is TGTGCCAGCAGTTCGGGGATCTCTGGAAACACCATATATTTT.

J is TRBJ1-1 and V is TRBV6-5; the D gene is possibly TRBD1 (6 bases). The V end lost 2 bases, the J end lost 7 bases, and 17 bases lay between the germline ends. The CDR3 totals 15 residues. Germline-derived CDR1 and CDR2 are MNHEY and SVGAGI. The CDR3 region is CASSYAYRDPLEAFF. CDR3 nucleotides: TGTGCCAGCAGTTACGCGTACAGGGATCCCCTTGAAGCTTTCTTT.

CDR3 DNA sequence: TGTGCCAGCCTCATGGCAGAAGCTTTCTTT. Protein: CASLMAEAFF. The chain links TRBV2 to TRBJ1-1; no definite D call. The germline V gene encodes CDR1 SNHLY and CDR2 FYNNEI. Between the trimmed V and J ends, which lost 8 bases and 8 bases, there was a span of 9 bases. CDR3 length equals 10 residues.

The chain is built from TRBV5-1 and TRBJ2-3, with 11 bases fitting TRBD2. The J segment lost 2 bases and the V segment lost 3 bases, leaving 8 bases of the junction unmatched. CDR1 SGHRS and CDR2 YFSETQ come from the germline V gene. This CDR3 comprises 17 residues. The DNA of the CDR3 is TGCGCCAGCAGCTGGAGCCCGACTAGCGGGGTCACAGATACGCAGTATTTT. It is translated as CASSWSPTSGVTDTQYF.

The CDR3 DNA sequence: TGTGCTAGTGGTTCCGGGAACACCGGGGAGCTGTTTTTT. Amino acid sequence: CASGSGNTGELFF. The rearrangement joins TRBV12-5 to TRBJ2-2; D is unresolved. CDR1 is LGHNT and CDR2 is FRNRAP in the germline V gene. Trimming pared 4 bases from V and 1 base from J, leaving 4 bases between. The CDR3 runs to 13 residues.